These T cell receptor beta chains were read from a single sample in a study of neoadjuvant anti-PD-1 for oral cavity cancer. Here immunoSEQ multiplex PCR was the method, and the copy in TCRdb shows in-frame clones only, minus some. The sample lists tens of thousands of clones, less than 35% occurring once. Sequenced here: tumor tissue, sampled after nivolumab (anti-PD-1) treatment. The receptors were gathered from a person aged 40-85 years with oral cavity squamous cell carcinoma. The CDR3 runs from the conserved cysteine through the conserved F or W. D genes are given only for firm matches. The size entry is marked missing in some rows and otherwise reads once, few, many or a size class.

V gene,D gene,clone size,J gene,CDR3 protein,CDR3 DNA
TRBV7-9,-,-,TRBJ1-5,CASSLEEGGGDPQHF,TGTGCCAGCAGCTTAGAGGAGGGGGGCGGCGATCCCCAGCATTTT
TRBV15,-,once,TRBJ2-2,CATSHPSDGTGELFF,TGTGCCACCAGCCATCCCTCGGACGGGACCGGGGAGCTGTTTTTT
TRBV4-1,TRBD2,-,TRBJ2-3,CASSQARTSGVRVTQYF,TGCGCCAGCAGCCAAGCAAGGACTAGCGGGGTGAGGGTTACGCAGTATTTT
TRBV5-1,-,many,TRBJ1-6,CASSLDFTNPLHF,TGCGCCAGCAGCTTGGATTTTACCAATCCCCTCCACTTT
TRBV5-4,-,few,TRBJ1-1,CASSPWNTEAFF,TGTGCCAGCAGCCCTTGGAACACTGAAGCTTTCTTT
TRBV10-3,-,few,TRBJ2-5,CASSNHAGVMETQYF,TGTGCCAGCAGCAACCACGCCGGAGTCATGGAGACCCAGTACTTC
TRBV6-5,-,few,TRBJ2-7,CASSSSGGTYEQYF,TGTGCCAGCAGTTCCTCTGGGGGCACCTACGAGCAGTACTTC
TRBV6-5,-,-,TRBJ2-1,CASSYSPSSPQEQFF,TGTGCCAGCAGTTACTCGCCTAGTTCCCCCCAAGAGCAGTTCTTC
TRBV7-9,TRBD1,few,TRBJ1-2,CASSLAQGVGYGYTF,TGTGCCAGCAGCTTAGCGCAGGGGGTCGGCTATGGCTACACCTTC
TRBV5-4,-,-,TRBJ1-2,CASSQANSNNYGYTF,TGTGCCAGCAGCCAAGCTAACAGTAATAACTATGGCTACACCTTC
TRBV19,-,few,TRBJ1-2,CASRESRAYGYTF,TGTGCCAGCAGAGAAAGCAGGGCCTATGGCTACACCTTC
TRBV7-8,TRBD1,-,TRBJ1-5,CASSLRDSYQPQHF,TGTGCCAGCAGCCTTCGGGACAGTTATCAGCCCCAGCATTTT
TRBV18,-,many,TRBJ2-5,CASSPRSPGDQYF,TGTGCCAGCTCACCACGTTCCCCAGGGGACCAGTACTTC
TRBV9,-,-,TRBJ1-5,CASSAAGEGHQPQHF,TGTGCCAGCAGCGCCGCAGGGGAAGGCCATCAGCCCCAGCATTTT
TRBV19,-,-,TRBJ1-2,CASRETSSGGYTF,TGTGCCAGTAGAGAGACAAGCTCGGGAGGCTACACCTTC
TRBV5-1,TRBD2,-,TRBJ2-3,CASSQGLGRNTDTQYF,TGCGCCAGCAGCCAAGGACTAGGACGGAACACAGATACGCAGTATTTT
TRBV20-1,-,many,TRBJ2-3,CSAFNTDTQYF,TGCAGTGCTTTCAACACAGATACGCAGTATTTT
TRBV10-1,TRBD1,-,TRBJ2-5,CASSDGQGGRETQYF,TGCGCCAGCAGTGATGGACAGGGAGGTAGGGAGACCCAGTACTTC
TRBV5-1,-,-,TRBJ2-6,CASSLGGSGANVLTF,TGCGCCAGCAGCTTAGGGGGCTCTGGGGCCAACGTCCTGACTTTC
TRBV7-9,-,-,TRBJ1-6,CASSPGQKNSPLHF,TGTGCCAGCAGCCCAGGACAGAAAAATTCACCCCTCCACTTT
TRBV19,-,-,TRBJ2-5,CASSIRLQGETQYF,TGTGCCAGTAGTATTCGCCTCCAGGGGGAGACCCAGTACTTC
TRBV5-6,-,few,TRBJ1-4,CASSRFQGYGNEKLFF,TGTGCCAGCAGCCGCTTTCAGGGATACGGTAATGAAAAACTGTTTTTT